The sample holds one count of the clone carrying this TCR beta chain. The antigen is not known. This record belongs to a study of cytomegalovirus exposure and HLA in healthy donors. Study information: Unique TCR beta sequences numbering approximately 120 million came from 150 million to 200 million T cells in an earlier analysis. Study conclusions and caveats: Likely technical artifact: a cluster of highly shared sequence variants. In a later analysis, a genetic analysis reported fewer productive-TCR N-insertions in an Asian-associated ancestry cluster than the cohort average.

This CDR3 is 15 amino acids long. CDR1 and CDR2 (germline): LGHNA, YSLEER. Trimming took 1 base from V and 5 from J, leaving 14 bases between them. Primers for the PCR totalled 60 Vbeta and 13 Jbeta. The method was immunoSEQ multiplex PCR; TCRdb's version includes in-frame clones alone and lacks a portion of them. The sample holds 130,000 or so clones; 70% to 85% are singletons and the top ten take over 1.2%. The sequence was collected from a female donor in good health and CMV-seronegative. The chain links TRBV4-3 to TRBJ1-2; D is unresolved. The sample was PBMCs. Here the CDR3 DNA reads TGCGCCAGCAGCCAAGTCGAGGGTTCTAGTTATGGCTACACCTTC. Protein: CASSQVEGSSYGYTF.